The rows below give T cell receptor beta chains drawn from one sample of a study of T-cell memory formation after mild COVID-19. From the 5' RACE reads, TCRdb called clonotypes with MiXCR, one entry per CDR3 protein. The repertoire holds hundreds of thousands of distinct CDR3 sequences, roughly 20% seen once, with roughly an eighth in the top ten. Sequencing was done on a sample of PBMCs or a T cell subset sorted from them (not recorded which). The receptors here all came from an adult woman who had mild COVID-19 (a few samples of this study predate the infection). Cell type and time point are not known. CDR3s include the opening cysteine and the closing phenylalanine or tryptophan. The D gene is left open where the match is weak. Rows give clone size only sometimes, using once, few, many, or a class for an expanded clone.

CDR3 protein,CDR3 DNA,D gene,V gene,J gene,clone size
CSGGDREYEQFF,TGCAGCGGGGGGGACAGGGAATATGAGCAGTTCTTC,TRBD1,TRBV29-1,TRBJ2-1,few
CAISEQGIQETQYF,TGTGCCATCAGTGAACAGGGGATACAAGAGACCCAGTACTTC,TRBD1,TRBV10-3,TRBJ2-5,few
CSARDRVGGAYNEQFF,TGCAGTGCTAGAGATAGGGTGGGGGGCGCCTACAATGAGCAGTTCTTC,-,TRBV20-1,TRBJ2-1,-
CASSPGGTVEQPQHF,TGTGCCAGCTCACCGGGGGGGACGGTGGAACAGCCCCAGCATTTT,-,TRBV18,TRBJ1-5,few
CASTQGLSSYEQYF,TGTGCCAGCACCCAGGGACTGAGCTCCTACGAGCAGTACTTC,-,TRBV3-1,TRBJ2-7,-
CASAGTGTPYGYTF,TGTGCCAGCGCCGGGACAGGGACCCCCTATGGCTACACCTTC,TRBD1,TRBV2,TRBJ1-2,few
CATSDGRASAGAFF,TGTGCCACCAGTGATGGCAGGGCTTCAGCGGGGGCTTTCTTT,-,TRBV24-1,TRBJ1-1,few
CASSLERTSGVHRFNEQFF,TGTGCCAGCAGCTTAGAGAGGACTAGCGGGGTCCATAGGTTTAATGAGCAGTTCTTC,TRBD2,TRBV11-2,TRBJ2-1,-
CASSYGWGETQYF,TGTGCCAGCAGTTATGGGTGGGGGGAGACCCAGTACTTC,-,TRBV7-2,TRBJ2-5,-
CATSDIGTGGAYEQYF,TGTGCCACCAGTGATATAGGGACAGGGGGTGCCTACGAGCAGTACTTC,TRBD1,TRBV24-1,TRBJ2-7,few
CASSAGQVAGELFF,TGCGCCAGCAGCGCGGGCCAAGTCGCCGGGGAGCTGTTTTTT,-,TRBV5-1,TRBJ2-2,-
CASSPDGKNEKLFF,TGCGCCAGCAGCCCGGACGGAAAGAATGAAAAACTGTTTTTT,-,TRBV4-1,TRBJ1-4,few
CASSPGQGGNTGELFF,TGTGCCAGCAGCCCTGGACAGGGGGGGAACACCGGGGAGCTGTTTTTT,TRBD1,TRBV4-2,TRBJ2-2,-
CASSPAGHENTEAFF,TGTGCCAGCTCACCAGCCGGACACGAGAACACTGAAGCTTTCTTT,-,TRBV18,TRBJ1-1,few
CATSFGSPSTDTQYF,TGTGCCACCAGTTTTGGGTCGCCTAGCACAGATACGCAGTATTTT,-,TRBV15,TRBJ2-3,few
CASSWDRGSYEQYF,TGTGCCAGCAGCTGGGACAGGGGGTCCTACGAGCAGTACTTC,TRBD1,TRBV5-5,TRBJ2-7,few
CASSGGTGGETQYF,TGCGCCAGCAGCGGGGGGACAGGTGGAGAGACCCAGTACTTC,TRBD1,TRBV5-1,TRBJ2-5,-
CASSSGTGPGGTEKLFF,TGTGCCAGCAGTTCCGGGACGGGGCCGGGAGGGACAGAAAAACTGTTTTTT,-,TRBV6-5,TRBJ1-4,few
CASSQGTGNQETQYF,TGTGCCAGCAGCCAAGGGACAGGAAATCAAGAGACCCAGTACTTC,TRBD1,TRBV3-1,TRBJ2-5,-
CASSERDSSGGYTF,TGTGCCAGCTCAGAAAGGGACAGCTCGGGTGGCTACACCTTC,TRBD1,TRBV18,TRBJ1-2,-
CASSLEAGSGQPQHF,TGCGCCAGCAGCTTGGAAGCGGGTTCAGGGCAGCCCCAGCATTTT,-,TRBV5-1,TRBJ1-5,-
CASSHLTGPLSYEQYF,TGTGCCAGCTCACACCTGACAGGCCCACTAAGTTACGAGCAGTACTTC,-,TRBV18,TRBJ2-7,few
CASSVGGQGLNEQFF,TGTGCCAGCAGCGTAGGTGGACAGGGACTGAATGAGCAGTTCTTC,TRBD1,TRBV9,TRBJ2-1,-
CATGNLSNIQYF,TGCGCCACCGGTAATTTGTCGAACATTCAGTACTTC,-,TRBV4-1,TRBJ2-4,-
CASSRDYTDTQYF,TGTGCCAGCAGCAGGGACTACACAGATACGCAGTATTTT,TRBD2,TRBV11-2,TRBJ2-3,-
CARSLFGENIQYF,TGTGCCAGAAGCTTATTCGGGGAAAACATTCAGTACTTC,-,TRBV7-9,TRBJ2-4,few
CASSSVAGEFLSTDTQYF,TGTGCCAGCAGCTCTGTTGCGGGGGAGTTTCTTAGCACAGATACGCAGTATTTT,TRBD2,TRBV7-9,TRBJ2-3,-
CASSPTGTGELFF,TGTGCCAGCAGCCCGACAGGCACCGGGGAGCTGTTTTTT,-,TRBV7-3,TRBJ2-2,many
CASRWPGTAADTQYF,TGTGCCAGCAGATGGCCCGGGACAGCGGCAGATACGCAGTATTTT,TRBD1,TRBV6-2/TRBV6-3,TRBJ2-3,few
CASSQDRWSYF,TGTGCCAGCAGCCAAGATAGATGGTCGTATTTT,-,TRBV4-2,TRBJ2-3,-
CASSLDRGTEAFF,TGTGCCAGCTCCCTCGATCGGGGGACAGAAGCTTTCTTT,-,TRBV5-1,TRBJ1-1,many
CATSAHPGGAYGETQYF,TGTGCCACCAGTGCTCACCCGGGAGGAGCGTACGGAGAGACCCAGTACTTC,TRBD2,TRBV24-1,TRBJ2-5,-
CASSKSVAGNVYEQYF,TGTGCCAGCAGTAAATCGGTGGCAGGGAATGTGTACGAGCAGTACTTC,-,TRBV27,TRBJ2-7,few
CASRPWGLAGIDEQFF,TGTGCCAGCAGACCCTGGGGGCTAGCGGGAATCGATGAGCAGTTCTTC,TRBD2,TRBV2,TRBJ2-1,few
CASSYTSGYNEQFF,TGCGCCAGCAGCTATACTAGCGGATACAATGAGCAGTTCTTC,TRBD2,TRBV5-1,TRBJ2-1,few
CSAIGRGGTSAYNEQFF,TGCAGTGCTATTGGACGTGGAGGGACTAGCGCTTACAATGAGCAGTTCTTC,TRBD2,TRBV20-1,TRBJ2-1,-
CASSFERGGYTF,TGTGCCAGCAGTTTTGAGCGCGGTGGCTACACCTTC,-,TRBV12-3/TRBV12-4,TRBJ1-2,few
CASSSADRGMYEQYF,TGTGCCAGCAGCTCAGCGGACAGGGGGATGTACGAGCAGTACTTC,TRBD1,TRBV7-9,TRBJ2-7,-
CASTEGRSPLHF,TGTGCCAGTACTGAAGGGCGATCACCCCTCCACTTT,-,TRBV19,TRBJ1-6,few
CASRFTSGPYNEQFF,TGTGCCAGCAGATTTACTAGCGGGCCGTACAATGAGCAGTTCTTC,TRBD2,TRBV6-5,TRBJ2-1,-
CASSSTSGNSGVYNEQFF,TGTGCCAGCAGCTCAACTAGCGGGAACTCGGGGGTCTACAATGAGCAGTTCTTC,TRBD2,TRBV9,TRBJ2-1,few
CASSRRDRDVHEQFF,TGTGCCAGCAGCCGGAGGGACAGAGATGTGCATGAGCAGTTCTTC,-,TRBV5-6,TRBJ2-1,few
CSALVNTDTQYF,TGCAGTGCTCTAGTAAACACAGATACGCAGTATTTT,-,TRBV20-1,TRBJ2-3,-
CATSELSNGGEQFF,TGTGCCACCAGTGAGTTGTCCAACGGCGGTGAGCAGTTCTTC,-,TRBV24-1,TRBJ2-1,-
CASSLDSMGGDEQFF,TGTGCCAGCAGCTTAGACAGCATGGGAGGAGATGAGCAGTTCTTC,-,TRBV7-3,TRBJ2-1,-
CSVEDGGGRHNEQFF,TGCAGCGTTGAAGATGGCGGGGGGCGGCACAATGAGCAGTTCTTC,TRBD2,TRBV29-1,TRBJ2-1,-
CASSLEGQETQYF,TGTGCCAGCAGCTTAGAGGGCCAAGAGACCCAGTACTTC,-,TRBV5-1,TRBJ2-5,many
CASSLGPGKGTEAFF,TGTGCCAGCAGCTTAGGGCCAGGGAAAGGGACTGAAGCTTTCTTT,-,TRBV7-9,TRBJ1-1,few
CASSLSWGTDTEAFF,TGTGCCAGCAGCTTGTCATGGGGGACGGACACTGAAGCTTTCTTT,-,TRBV5-5,TRBJ1-1,-
CASSQGTDEYF,TGTGCCAGCAGTCAGGGGACGGACGAGTACTTC,-,TRBV12-3/TRBV12-4,TRBJ2-4,-
CSVTDRLSEQFF,TGCAGCGTGACCGATCGATTATCTGAGCAGTTCTTC,-,TRBV29-1,TRBJ2-1,-
CASSAIPRTSGTDTQYF,TGCGCCAGCAGCGCCATCCCCCGGACTAGCGGCACAGATACGCAGTATTTT,TRBD2,TRBV5-1,TRBJ2-3,few
CASSDSPIGELFF,TGTGCCAGCAGTGACTCTCCGATCGGGGAGCTGTTTTTT,-,TRBV6-4,TRBJ2-2,-
CASRPQQGSLLQGYTF,TGTGCCAGCAGACCCCAACAGGGTTCGTTACTACAGGGCTACACCTTC,-,TRBV7-9,TRBJ1-2,-